The 32 T cell receptor beta chains given below trace back to one sample, sequenced in a study of shared clonotypes between healthy human individuals. Assay: immunoSEQ multiplex PCR; the TCRdb copy retains only in-frame clones and omits some. Among millions of clones listed, around 90% were seen once. Sequenced sample: naive CD4+ T cells sorted from blood. Documented subset: CD45RA+ positively selected. The receptors were gathered from a man younger than 35 in good health.

In its sample, this clone was seen once. V is TRBV6-1 and J is TRBJ1-5; D gene uncertain. With 3 bases removed from V and 0 bases from J, the gap between germline ends came to 6 bases. The CDR3 is 14 amino acids. CDR1 and CDR2 from the germline V gene are MNHNS and SASEGT. CDR3 coding DNA: TGTGCCAGCAGTGAGCAATATAGCAATCAGCCCCAGCATTTT. It translates to CASSEQYSNQPQHF.

This chain joins TRBV6-5 and TRBJ2-6; D uncertain. The CDR3 contains 15 residues. The germline V gene encodes CDR1 MNHEY and CDR2 SVGAGI. Trimming left V 7 bases short and J 0 bases short, with 10 bases between. CDR3 bases: TGTGCCAGCACTCATCAAGCCTCTGGGGCCAACGTCCTGACTTTC. It is translated as CASTHQASGANVLTF.

This chain connects TRBV5-1 to TRBJ2-3, with 12 bases lining up with TRBD2. Per the germline V gene, CDR1 is SGHRS and CDR2 is YFSETQ. The CDR3 consists of 18 residues. V lost 0 bases, J lost 0 bases, and 5 bases stayed unmatched. The DNA for the CDR3 is TGCGCCAGCAGCTTGGTCCCCGGGACTAGCGGGAGCACAGATACGCAGTATTTT. Translated, it gives CASSLVPGTSGSTDTQYF.

This clone has a handful of counts. This chain links TRBV30 with TRBJ1-1; D not certain. Trimming removed 0 bases from V and 4 bases from J, with 12 bases in between. The CDR3 covers 14 residues. Per germline, CDR1 GTSNPN and CDR2 SVGIG (reference sequence). CDR3 protein: CAWSVRLGPTEAFF. The CDR3 coding sequence is TGTGCCTGGAGTGTACGCCTGGGCCCCACTGAAGCTTTCTTT.

V is TRBV7-2 and J is TRBJ2-7; TRBD2 matches 12 bases. CDR1 is SGHTA and CDR2 is FQGNSA in the germline V gene. The trim removed 4 bases at V and 2 bases at J, leaving 3 bases unmatched. The CDR3 length is 15 residues. Here the CDR3 DNA reads TGTGCCAGCAGCTCCCCTAGCGGGAGGGCCTACGAGCAGTACTTC. It codes for CASSSPSGRAYEQYF.

In the case of this clone: Additional DNA sequences in this sample encode the identical CDR3. CDR3 amino acids: CASSERGSEQYF. In DNA, the CDR3 is TGTGCCAGCAGTGAAAGAGGCTCCGAGCAGTACTTC. The chain employs TRBV6-1 and TRBJ2-7; D unclear. In germline, CDR1 is MNHNS, CDR2 SASEGT. Trimming shortened V by 2 bases and J by 6 bases, and 8 bases separated the two germline ends. The CDR3 consists of 12 residues.

The J gene is TRBJ2-7, the V gene TRBV5-1; D is possibly TRBD2 (6 bases). CDR1 is SGHRS and CDR2 is YFSETQ in the germline V gene. This CDR3 has 15 amino acids. Trimming stripped 0 bases from V and 3 bases from J, with 13 bases between. CDR3 coding DNA: TGCGCCAGCAGCTTGGCCGAGGGAGGTCTCTACGAGCAGTACTTC. Translating gives CASSLAEGGLYEQYF.

V is TRBV29-1 and J is TRBJ1-2; TRBD1 aligns across 8 bases. This CDR3 has 15 amino acids. CDR1 and CDR2 from the germline V gene are SQVTM and ANQGSEA. V shed 3 bases, J shed 4 bases, and the junction held 10 bases outside the gene matches. CDR3: CSVEGEQGVPYGYTF. The CDR3 nucleotides are TGCAGCGTTGAGGGAGAACAGGGGGTCCCCTATGGCTACACCTTC.

The rearrangement joins TRBV7-9 to TRBJ2-1; a possible D gene is TRBD2 (5 bases). The germline V gene has CDR1 SEHNR and CDR2 FQNEAQ (reference sequence). Trimming left V 5 bases short and J 6 bases short, with 17 bases between. The CDR3 loop spans 15 amino acids. CDR3: CASSLQRAAGNEQFF. The CDR3 DNA reads as TGTGCCAGCAGCCTCCAACGTGCGGCGGGCAATGAGCAGTTCTTC.

Concerning this clone itself: Other DNA sequences in the sample encode the same CDR3. The chain couples TRBV5-1 to TRBJ2-1, with D unclear. This CDR3 spans 11 amino acids. Germline V gene lookup returns CDR1 SGHRS and CDR2 YFSETQ. V lost 4 bases to trimming and J lost 5 bases, with 4 bases between them. CDR3 coding DNA: TGCGCCAGCAGCAGGGACAATGAGCAGTTCTTC. Its translation is CASSRDNEQFF.

The chain joins TRBV19 to TRBJ2-2, with D possibly matching TRBD1 (6 bases). This CDR3 has 14 amino acids. Germline CDR1 reads LNHDA; CDR2 reads SQIVND (reference sequence). V was pared by 8 bases and J by 6 bases, with 16 bases between. CDR3 region: CASQGNLYPGELFF. As DNA, the CDR3 is TGTGCCAGTCAGGGGAACCTTTACCCCGGGGAGCTGTTTTTT.

The chain has TRBV12-5 and TRBJ2-3, with D unclear. CDR1 is LGHNT and CDR2 is FRNRAP in the germline V gene. V dropped 5 bases and J dropped 2 bases, with 2 bases sitting between them. This CDR3 has 11 residues. CDR3: CASGITDTQYF. The DNA of the CDR3 is TGTGCTAGTGGTATCACAGATACGCAGTATTTT.

V and J are TRBV30 and TRBJ2-7, with D maybe TRBD1 (6 bases). The CDR3 covers 14 residues. V lost 3 bases to trimming and J lost 3 bases, with 15 bases between them. Germline assignment: CDR1 GTSNPN and CDR2 SVGIG (reference sequence). CDR3 coding DNA: TGTGCCTGGAGACGGGCAGGGGTGGGCTACGAGCAGTACTTC. Translating it yields CAWRRAGVGYEQYF.

The V gene is TRBV5-1, the J gene TRBJ2-2; 8 positions agree with TRBD2. Germline CDR1 and CDR2: SGHRS and YFSETQ. The junction had 14 bases not matched to a gene; V was cut back by 4 bases and J by 6 bases. The CDR3 loop spans 17 amino acids. This chain's CDR3 is CASSQPPGLGRSGELFF. The DNA of the CDR3 is TGCGCCAGCAGCCAACCGCCGGGACTAGGACGATCCGGGGAGCTGTTTTTT.

The chain joins TRBV4-1 to TRBJ1-1, with unresolved D. The CDR3 extends over 15 amino acids. Looked up from germline, CDR1 is MGHRA and CDR2 is YSYEKL. V was shortened by 4 bases and J by 4 bases, with 16 bases between the two germline ends. The chain's CDR3 is CASSLNLEGSTEAFF. The CDR3 nucleotides read TGCGCCAGCAGCCTAAATCTTGAAGGAAGCACTGAAGCTTTCTTT.

V is TRBV19 and J is TRBJ2-7; the D gene is possibly TRBD2 (5 bases). This CDR3 region has 15 residues. The germline V gene has CDR1 LNHDA and CDR2 SQIVND (reference sequence). V lost 1 base and J 2 bases, leaving 12 bases between the germline ends. The CDR3 here is CASSIAAGSTYEQYF. The CDR3 nucleotides read TGTGCCAGTAGTATAGCGGCGGGTTCCACCTACGAGCAGTACTTC.

This clone was detected once. CDR3 nucleotide sequence: TGTGCCAGCAGTCCAGGACAGGGGGGCCCGGGGGGCTACACCTTC. Its protein is CASSPGQGGPGGYTF. This sequence joins TRBV27 and TRBJ1-2, with 10 bases identical to TRBD1. CDR3 length: 15 residues. V was clipped by 5 bases and J by 8 bases; unmatched bases: 11. CDR1 MNHEY and CDR2 SMNVEV come from the germline V gene (reference sequence).

This clone was observed a few times. Other DNA variants within this sample encode the same CDR3. V is TRBV19 and J is TRBJ1-5, with 8 bases that match TRBD1. Germline-derived CDR1 and CDR2 are LNHDA and SQIVND (reference sequence). Trimming removed 5 bases from V and 7 bases from J; junction bases left unmatched: 4. The CDR3 extends over 13 amino acids. CDR3 DNA sequence: TGTGCCAGTAGTGTTGACAGGGGCCAGCCCCAGCATTTT. Residues: CASSVDRGQPQHF.

This sequence joins TRBV5-1 and TRBJ2-2; TRBD1 aligns across 7 bases. The length of the CDR3 is 15 residues. V was clipped by 4 bases and J by 3 bases; unmatched bases: 6. Germline-derived CDR1 and CDR2 are SGHRS and YFSETQ. Written as DNA, the CDR3 is TGCGCCAGCAGCCTCTCAACAGGGGACACCGGGGAGCTGTTTTTT. Amino acid sequence: CASSLSTGDTGELFF.

This rearrangement joins TRBV19 to TRBJ1-2; D gene unclear. The CDR3 totals 11 residues. V lost 5 bases, J lost 2 bases, and 3 bases lay in between. Germline assignment: CDR1 LNHDA and CDR2 SQIVND (reference sequence). CDR3 DNA: TGTGCCAGTAGTGACAACTATGGCTACACCTTC. It is translated as CASSDNYGYTF.

This clone was counted between two and nine times. The J gene is TRBJ1-5, the V gene TRBV19; D unclear. In germline, CDR1 is LNHDA, CDR2 SQIVND (reference sequence). V was clipped by 7 bases and J by 0 bases, with 13 bases between them. The CDR3 consists of 15 residues. CDR3 amino acids: CASTPQVFSNQPQHF. CDR3 DNA: TGTGCCAGTACCCCTCAGGTCTTTAGCAATCAGCCCCAGCATTTT. The full variable domain, rest sourced from reference TRBV19 and TRBJ1-5, is DGGITQSPKYLFRKEGQNVTLSCEQNLNHDAMYWYRQDPGQGLRLIYYSQIVNDFQKGDIAEGYSVSREKKESFPLTVTSAQKNPTAFYLCASTPQVFSNQPQHFGDGTRLSIL.

The CDR3 region has the DNA TGTGCCAGCAGTGTTATCGCCGGGACTGTGCCAAAGACAGATACGCAGTATTTT. Translating it yields CASSVIAGTVPKTDTQYF. The J gene is TRBJ2-3, the V gene TRBV11-1, with D tentatively TRBD2 (6 bases). The V end lost 6 bases, the J end lost 3 bases, and 25 bases lay between the germline ends. CDR3 length: 18 amino acids. CDR1 is SGHAT and CDR2 is FQDESV in the germline V gene (reference sequence). The full variable domain, completed using reference TRBV11-1 and TRBJ2-3, is EAEVAQSPRYKITEKSQAVAFWCDPISGHATLYWYRQILGQGPELLVQFQDESVVDDSQLPKDRFSAERLKGVDSTLKIQPAELGDSAMYLCASSVIAGTVPKTDTQYFGPGTRLTVL.

For this clone: Additional DNA sequences in this sample encode the identical CDR3. J is TRBJ1-6 and V is TRBV10-3; D unresolved. CDR1 and CDR2 from the germline V gene are ENHRY and SYGVKD. V gave up 0 bases and J gave up 8 bases, with 5 bases separating them. The CDR3 totals 13 residues. DNA of the CDR3: TGTGCCATCAGTGAGTCACTTTATTCACCCCTCCACTTT. Encoded protein: CAISESLYSPLHF.

This CDR3 is CASSLDGRLPYEQYF. The CDR3 nucleotides read TGCGCCAGCAGCTTGGACGGGCGCCTACCCTACGAGCAGTACTTC. The chain recombines TRBV5-1 with TRBJ2-7; D not certain. The germline V gene has CDR1 SGHRS and CDR2 YFSETQ. V was shortened by 0 bases and J by 2 bases, with 12 bases between the two germline ends. This CDR3 comprises 15 residues.

The genes are TRBV18 and TRBJ2-5; D might be TRBD2 (5 bases). V was shortened by 6 bases and J by 4 bases, with 15 bases between the two germline ends. The CDR3 consists of 14 residues. Per germline, CDR1 KGHSH and CDR2 LQKENI. CDR3 in DNA: TGTGCCAGCTCCTATAGCGCGAGCCTAGAGACCCAGTACTTC. Protein sequence: CASSYSASLETQYF. Together with reference TRBV18 and TRBJ2-5, the CDR3 gives the full variable domain: NAGVMQNPRHLVRRRGQEARLRCSPMKGHSHVYWYRQLPEEGLKFMVYLQKENIIDESGMPKERFSAEFPKEGPSILRIQQVVRGDSAAYFCASSYSASLETQYFGPGTRLLVL.

This chain uses TRBV2 with TRBJ2-3; D is uncertain. V dropped 10 bases and J dropped 0 bases, with 5 bases sitting between them. Germline V CDR1 and CDR2: SNHLY, FYNNEI. This CDR3 region has 11 residues. The CDR3 bases are TGTGCCACTATTAGCACAGATACGCAGTATTTT. Its translation is CATISTDTQYF.

The chain recombines TRBV10-3 with TRBJ2-2; TRBD1 aligns across 10 bases. The V segment lost 6 bases and the J segment 3 bases; nucleotides outside the gene matches: 7. Per germline, CDR1 ENHRY and CDR2 SYGVKD. The CDR3 totals 16 residues. Here the CDR3 reads CAIRSRQGADTGELFF. As DNA, the CDR3 is TGTGCCATCAGAAGTAGACAGGGGGCTGACACCGGGGAGCTGTTTTTT.

The V call is TRBV2, the J call TRBJ2-2, with TRBD2 as a possible D gene (5 bases). Germline V CDR1 and CDR2: SNHLY, FYNNEI. Trimming removed 5 bases from V and 1 base from J, with 11 bases in between. The CDR3 length is 15 residues. The CDR3 loop reads CASSPRTGNTGELFF. The CDR3 DNA sequence: TGTGCCAGCAGTCCGAGGACTGGGAACACCGGGGAGCTGTTTTTT. Together with reference TRBV2 and TRBJ2-2, the CDR3 gives the full variable domain: EPEVTQTPSHQVTQMGQEVILRCVPISNHLYFYWYRQILGQKVEFLVSFYNNEISEKSEIFDDQFSVERPDGSNFTLKIRSTKLEDSAMYFCASSPRTGNTGELFFGEGSRLTVL.

The chain uses TRBV5-4 and TRBJ2-3, with D uncertain. There are 13 residues in the CDR3. Germline assignment: CDR1 SGHNT and CDR2 YYREEE (reference sequence). With 4 bases removed from V and 0 bases from J, the gap between germline ends came to 6 bases. The CDR3 coding sequence is TGTGCCAGCAGCGAGACTAGCACAGATACGCAGTATTTT. Translated: CASSETSTDTQYF.

Points on this clone: This sample also contains other DNA sequences that code for the same CDR3. This chain connects TRBV5-1 to TRBJ2-1; 7 bases are shared with TRBD1. CDR1 and CDR2 from the germline V gene are SGHRS and YFSETQ. The CDR3 is 15 residues long. J was trimmed by 4 bases and V by 0 bases; bases with no gene match: 4. CDR3 nucleotides: TGCGCCAGCAGCTTGGAAGGGGGCGCTTACAATGAGCAGTTCTTC. This encodes CASSLEGGAYNEQFF.

In regard to this clone: This sample includes further DNA sequences coding for the same CDR3. The chain is built from TRBV2 and TRBJ2-5; D may be TRBD2 (6 bases). Trimming removed 4 bases at V and 2 bases at J, with 8 bases between. Germline loops: CDR1 SNHLY, CDR2 FYNNEI. This CDR3 is 13 amino acids long. CDR3 loop: CASSVGLQETQYF. For the CDR3, the DNA is TGTGCCAGCAGTGTGGGACTTCAAGAGACCCAGTACTTC.

The V call is TRBV4-2, the J call TRBJ2-5; TRBD2 matches 7 bases. Germline V gene lookup returns CDR1 LGHNA and CDR2 YNFKEQ. After removal of 2 bases from V and 3 bases from J, the junction contained 0 bases not matched to a gene. The CDR3 has 13 amino acids. DNA for the CDR3: TGTGCCAGCAGCCAACTAGCGGAAGAGACCCAGTACTTC. It encodes CASSQLAEETQYF.